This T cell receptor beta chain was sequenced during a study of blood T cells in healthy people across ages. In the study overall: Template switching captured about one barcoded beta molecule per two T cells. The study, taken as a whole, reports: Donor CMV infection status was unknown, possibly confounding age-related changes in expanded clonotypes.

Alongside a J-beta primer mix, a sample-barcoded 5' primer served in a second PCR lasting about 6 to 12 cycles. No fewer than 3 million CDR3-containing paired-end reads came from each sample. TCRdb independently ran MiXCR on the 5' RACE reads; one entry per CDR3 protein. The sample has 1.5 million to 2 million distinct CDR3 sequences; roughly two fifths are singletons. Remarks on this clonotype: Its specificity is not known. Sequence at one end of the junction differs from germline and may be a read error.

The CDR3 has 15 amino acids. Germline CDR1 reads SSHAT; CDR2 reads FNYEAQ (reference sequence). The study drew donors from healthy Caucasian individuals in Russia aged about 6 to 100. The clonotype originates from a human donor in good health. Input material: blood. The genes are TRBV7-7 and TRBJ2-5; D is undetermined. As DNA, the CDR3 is TGTGCTAGCAGCCCCACCGTAGAGAGCCACGAGACCCAGTACTTC. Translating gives CASSPTVESHETQYF.